This entry lists 23 T cell receptor beta chains sequenced from one sample in a study of cytomegalovirus exposure and HLA in healthy donors. 60 Vbeta and 13 Jbeta primers were used in PCR. Only in-frame clones appear in the TCRdb table, and some are missing; sequencing was by immunoSEQ multiplex PCR. The table shows about 160,000 clones, with roughly 84% occurring only once. Material for sequencing was PBMCs. These receptors originate from a man aged 25 to 40 in good health and CMV-seronegative.

This chain connects TRBV4-1 to TRBJ1-1; no definite D call. Trimming removed 4 bases at V and 0 bases at J, with 15 bases between. CDR3 length: 16 amino acids. The germline V gene encodes CDR1 MGHRA and CDR2 YSYEKL. The CDR3: CASSLRAAVLNTEAFF. For the CDR3, the DNA is TGCGCCAGCAGCCTAAGAGCGGCAGTCCTGAACACTGAAGCTTTCTTT.

The V gene is TRBV11-2, the J gene TRBJ2-1, with D perhaps matching TRBD2 (6 bases). This CDR3 has 15 amino acids. Trimming shortened V by 5 bases and J by 4 bases, and 15 bases separated the two germline ends. Germline loops: CDR1 SGHAT, CDR2 FQNNGV. The CDR3 here is CASSLSGGSYNEQFF. The DNA for the CDR3 is TGTGCCAGCAGCCTTAGCGGAGGATCATACAATGAGCAGTTCTTC.

This chain joins TRBV29-1 and TRBJ1-2; weak D call: TRBD1 (6 bases). Trimming removed 7 bases from V and 3 bases from J, with 24 bases in between. The CDR3 extends over 16 amino acids. CDR1 SQVTM and CDR2 ANQGSEA come from the germline V gene. This CDR3 is CSASEGPGGGHYGYTF. For the CDR3, the DNA is TGCAGCGCCAGCGAAGGCCCGGGAGGGGGGCACTATGGCTACACCTTC.

The chain recombines TRBV29-1 with TRBJ2-1; weak D call: TRBD2 (6 bases). V gave up 1 base and J gave up 4 bases, with 26 bases separating them. The germline V gene encodes CDR1 SQVTM and CDR2 ANQGSEA. This CDR3 comprises 19 residues. CDR3 coding DNA: TGCAGCGTTGAAGGTCTGGGGTCTAGCGATGCGGGGACGTACAATGAGCAGTTCTTC. Translating it yields CSVEGLGSSDAGTYNEQFF.

This chain uses TRBV6-5 with TRBJ1-5, with D unclear. This CDR3 spans 14 amino acids. Trimming removed 0 bases at V and 3 bases at J, with 6 bases between. Germline V lookup: CDR1 MNHEY, CDR2 SVGAGI. CDR3 residues: CASSYSGVNQPQHF. DNA for the CDR3: TGTGCCAGCAGTTACTCGGGAGTCAATCAGCCCCAGCATTTT.

The DNA for the CDR3 is TGTGCCAGCAGTCCCCTCGGGGATGCTAAAAACATTCAGTACTTC. Its protein product is CASSPLGDAKNIQYF. The chain carries TRBV28 and TRBJ2-4, with a weak D call TRBD2 (5 bases). The CDR3 sequence is 15 residues long. CDR1 is MDHEN and CDR2 is SYDVKM in the germline V gene. The V end lost 5 bases, the J end lost 4 bases, and 15 bases lay between the germline ends.

The chain combines TRBV6-1 with TRBJ2-7; D perhaps matches TRBD1 (6 bases). Germline V lookup: CDR1 MNHNS, CDR2 SASEGT. Trimming cost V 5 bases and J 3 bases, with 17 bases left between them. The CDR3 contains 15 residues. CDR3 in DNA: TGTGCCAGCAGTCCTACAGGGAATCTCCTCTACGAGCAGTACTTC. This sequence encodes CASSPTGNLLYEQYF.

This clone has only a few counts. CDR3: CASSLGRREDTDTQYF. Here the CDR3 DNA reads TGTGCCAGCAGCTTAGGCCGGCGGGAGGACACAGATACGCAGTATTTT. The V gene is TRBV11-3, the J gene TRBJ2-3, with 8 bases fitting TRBD2. This CDR3 has 16 residues. Germline V gene sequence: CDR1 SGHNT, CDR2 YENEEA. After removal of 1 base from V and 2 bases from J, the junction contained 5 bases not matched to a gene.

The chain has TRBV5-1 and TRBJ2-5; a possible D gene is TRBD1 (7 bases). Deletions cut 8 bases from V and 2 bases from J, with 19 bases between. The germline V gene encodes CDR1 SGHRS and CDR2 YFSETQ. The CDR3 runs to 15 residues. The CDR3 protein is CASREEGARQETQYF. CDR3 coding DNA: TGCGCCAGTAGGGAGGAGGGGGCCCGACAAGAGACCCAGTACTTC.

The chain is built from TRBV18 and TRBJ1-4; D is unclear. The V gene's germline CDR1 is KGHSH and CDR2 LQKENI. CDR3 size: 15 residues. Trimming shortened V by 3 bases and J by 3 bases, and 11 bases separated the two germline ends. The CDR3 region is CASSPRGRANEKLFF. CDR3 sequence (DNA): TGTGCCAGCTCACCTCGGGGTAGGGCTAATGAAAAACTGTTTTTT.

The V call is TRBV5-1, the J call TRBJ2-7, with D maybe TRBD2 (5 bases). V lost 3 bases and J lost 2, with 21 bases in between. This CDR3 region has 17 residues. Germline V CDR1 and CDR2: SGHRS, YFSETQ. The CDR3 protein is CASSYLPAERFTYEQYF. CDR3 nucleotides: TGCGCCAGCAGCTACCTTCCCGCGGAGCGGTTTACCTACGAGCAGTACTTC.

This chain uses TRBV11-2 with TRBJ1-1, with D possibly TRBD1 on 5 matching bases. This CDR3 is built from 18 residues. From germline, CDR1 is SGHAT and CDR2 FQNNGV. V was clipped by 5 bases and J by 5 bases, with 27 bases between them. The CDR3 protein is CASSLAGTQTYWSTEAFF. The CDR3 nucleotides read TGTGCCAGCAGCCTGGCGGGGACCCAAACCTACTGGTCGACTGAAGCTTTCTTT.

J is TRBJ2-2 and V is TRBV10-1; D uncertain. Trimming shortened V by 0 bases and J by 6 bases, and 8 bases separated the two germline ends. The CDR3 totals 14 residues. Germline CDR1 WNHNN, CDR2 SYGVQD (reference sequence). The CDR3, as DNA: TGCGCCAGCAGTGAGTCGAACGAGCCCGGGGAGCTGTTTTTT. Translating it yields CASSESNEPGELFF.

The rearrangement uses TRBV5-1 and TRBJ1-1; TRBD1 matches 8 bases. Looked up from germline, CDR1 is SGHRS and CDR2 is YFSETQ. The CDR3 spans 16 residues. Losses at the gene ends were 0 bases for V and 7 bases for J; bases not matched to a gene: 11. Here the CDR3 DNA reads TGCGCCAGCAGCTTGGACGTGCGTCTGACAGGGGTTGAAGCTTTCTTT. It specifies CASSLDVRLTGVEAFF.

The V call is TRBV5-1, the J call TRBJ2-3; 8 bases are shared with TRBD1. This CDR3 spans 16 amino acids. CDR1 is SGHRS and CDR2 is YFSETQ in the germline V gene. Germline trimming cut 4 bases from V and 4 bases from J; bases unmatched to any gene: 11. CDR3 bases: TGCGCCAGCAGCACTAGGACAGGGTTTGGCGCAGATACGCAGTATTTT. It codes for CASSTRTGFGADTQYF.

The gene calls are TRBV4-2 and TRBJ1-2; TRBD1 might be the D (5 bases). Germline loops: CDR1 LGHNA, CDR2 YNFKEQ. Trimming left V 0 bases short and J 4 bases short, with 18 bases between. The CDR3 consists of 17 residues. The CDR3 coding sequence is TGTGCCAGCAGCCAAGAGCCTGGGGGAGGACTCGGCTATGGCTACACCTTC. It yields the protein CASSQEPGGGLGYGYTF.

The chain joins TRBV5-6 to TRBJ2-7, with a tentative D call TRBD2 (6 bases). The V and J ends lost 3 bases and 3 bases respectively, with 10 bases between them. Germline V lookup: CDR1 SGHDT, CDR2 YYEEEE. This CDR3 spans 13 amino acids. The CDR3 nucleotides read TGTGCCAGCAGCTGGCAGGGAGGCTACGAGCAGTACTTC. This sequence encodes CASSWQGGYEQYF.

The chain couples TRBV4-1 to TRBJ1-3, with a tentative D call TRBD1 (6 bases). Germline values: CDR1 MGHRA, CDR2 YSYEKL. Deletions cut 0 bases from V and 2 bases from J, with 14 bases between. This CDR3 is built from 17 residues. The chain's CDR3 is CASSQDQTGRAGNTIYF. As DNA, the CDR3 is TGCGCCAGCAGCCAAGATCAAACAGGGCGGGCTGGAAACACCATATATTTT.

This chain connects TRBV9 to TRBJ2-1, with D possibly TRBD1 on 5 matching bases. Germline loops: CDR1 SGDLS, CDR2 YYNGEE. The CDR3 has 14 amino acids. Trimming cost V 3 bases and J 7 bases, with 14 bases left between them. CDR3 amino acids: CASSERQLPNEQFF. In DNA form, the CDR3 reads TGTGCCAGCAGCGAAAGACAGCTCCCGAATGAGCAGTTCTTC.

This rearrangement joins TRBV2 to TRBJ1-1; 9 nucleotides align to TRBD1. Trimming cost V 3 bases and J 2 bases; bases outside gene matches: 7. This CDR3 has 16 amino acids. Germline V gives CDR1 SNHLY, CDR2 FYNNEI. The CDR3 nucleotides are TGTGCCAGCAGTGATAAAAGGGGACAGGGAAACACTGAAGCTTTCTTT. Its translation is CASSDKRGQGNTEAFF.

This chain links TRBV28 with TRBJ2-2, with TRBD1 matching 8 bases. Trimming cost V 3 bases and J 4 bases; bases outside gene matches: 10. The CDR3 has 17 amino acids. Germline CDR1 is MDHEN and CDR2 is SYDVKM. The CDR3 DNA follows: TGTGCCAGCAGTTTTGACAGGGGATTTGGTAGCACCGGGGAGCTGTTTTTT. It is translated as CASSFDRGFGSTGELFF.

This clone was counted a single time. The V call is TRBV5-1, the J call TRBJ2-2, with TRBD1 identical over 9 bases. The CDR3 is made up of 19 amino acids. CDR1 is SGHRS and CDR2 is YFSETQ in the germline V gene. V gave up 5 bases and J gave up 3 bases; unmatched junction bases: 17. CDR3 residues: CASRLQGATAGVYTGELFF. DNA of the CDR3: TGCGCCAGCAGGTTACAGGGGGCGACTGCCGGAGTGTACACCGGGGAGCTGTTTTTT.

The rearrangement joins TRBV2 to TRBJ2-3; 12 bases fit TRBD2. Germline CDR1 is SNHLY and CDR2 is FYNNEI. The V gene end was trimmed by 5 bases and the J gene end by 2 bases; junction bases not matched to a gene: 2. The CDR3 has 15 residues. The CDR3 sequence is CASSRTSGVTDTQYF. As DNA, the CDR3 is TGTGCCAGCAGTCGGACTAGCGGGGTCACAGATACGCAGTATTTT.